This T cell receptor beta chain was identified during a study of beta chain features in type 1 diabetes. Study observations and caveats: Among patients with Type 1 diabetes, TCRB CDR3s were moderately but significantly shorter in every one of the four CD4+ subsets. Diminished insertions and augmented deletions at VDJ junctions characterized type 1 diabetes patients.

Germline CDR1 SGHTA, CDR2 FQGTGA. V gave up 2 bases and J gave up 2 bases, with 12 bases separating them. This CDR3 comprises 16 residues. TCRB transcripts that were expressed got sequenced, as all of the isolated RNA had been reverse transcribed. Libraries were prepared by immunoSEQ multiplex PCR; TCRdb keeps only in-frame clonotypes and omits some of them. The repertoire holds more than 550,000 clones, with over 12% as singletons. As for this clone: Antigen unknown.

This sequence originates from a man younger than 35 with type 1 diabetes. Specimen: naive CD4+ T cells from blood. The J gene is TRBJ2-2, the V gene TRBV7-3; maybe TRBD2 (7 bases). In DNA form, the CDR3 reads TGTGCCAGCAGCTTAGCGGGGGCGCTCAACACCGGGGAGCTGTTTTTT. Encoded protein: CASSLAGALNTGELFF.